This T cell receptor (beta chain) came from a study of blood T cell repertoires in COVID-19. Overall study context: Acute-phase and convalescent COVID-19 samples originated in the United States, Italy and Spain. PBMCs, B-cell-depleted T cells, or T cells provided the cDNA or gDNA that made up the material.

V shed 5 bases, J shed 7 bases, and the junction held 7 bases outside the gene matches. The CDR3 is 15 residues long. Looked up from germline, CDR1 is SGHNT and CDR2 is YENEEA. In the source study's methods: How many nucleated cells were present was estimated from reference gene primer amplification. Using immunoSEQ multiplex PCR, the repertoire was profiled, and TCRdb retains in-frame clones only, with some absent. From that table come the V and J calls and clone size; the DNA was used to work out D and trimming. The data show 95,000 to 150,000 clones, about 70% seen once. The material sequenced was peripheral blood. The chain recombines TRBV11-3 with TRBJ2-1; 11 nucleotides agree with TRBD2. The TCR originated in a man in his 60s with acute or convalescent COVID-19. The CDR3 is CASSAGTSGGNEQFF. CDR3 in DNA: TGTGCCAGCAGCGCCGGGACTAGCGGAGGTAATGAGCAGTTCTTC.